These 25 T cell receptor beta chains were sequenced from one sample in a study of blood T cells in healthy people across ages. Through a sample-barcoded 5' primer and a J-beta primer mix, a second PCR was run for roughly 6 to 11 cycles. TCRdb re-called the 5' RACE reads through MiXCR, storing one row per CDR3 protein. The sample carries some 1,800,000 distinct CDR3 sequences, around 40% recorded once. The specimen sequenced was blood. These receptors all come from a human donor in good health.

CDR3 sequence (DNA): TGCGCCAGCAGCCGGAACGCCGGCTACACCTTC. This encodes CASSRNAGYTF. V gene TRBV4-1 combines with J gene TRBJ1-2; D is uncertain. The CDR3 has 11 amino acids. Germline V CDR1 and CDR2: MGHRA, YSYEKL. Trimming shortened V by 4 bases and J by 8 bases, and 8 bases separated the two germline ends.

This clonotype was recorded at least ten times. The gene calls are TRBV29-1 and TRBJ2-1; 9 bases are shared with TRBD2. V lost 3 bases and J lost 3; bases outside the gene matches: 6. Germline V lookup: CDR1 SQVTM, CDR2 ANQGSEA. This CDR3 is 15 amino acids long. The CDR3 sequence: CSVEGLAGSYNEQFF. For the CDR3, the DNA is TGCAGCGTTGAGGGTCTAGCGGGGAGCTACAATGAGCAGTTCTTC.

The V call is TRBV29-1, the J call TRBJ2-5; 9 nucleotides align to TRBD1. Germline V gene sequence: CDR1 SQVTM, CDR2 ANQGSEA. V lost 7 bases, J lost 3 bases, and 6 bases stayed unmatched. The CDR3 has 13 residues. The CDR3 DNA sequence: TGCAGCGGACAGGGGGACGGGGAAGAGACCCAGTACTTC. This gives the protein CSGQGDGEETQYF. Full variable domain (remainder filled in from reference TRBV29-1 and TRBJ2-5): SAVISQKPSRDICQRGTSLTIQCQVDSQVTMMFWYRQQPGQSLTLIATANQGSEATYESGFVIDKFPISRPNLTFSTLTVSNMSPEDSSIYLCSGQGDGEETQYFGPGTRLLVL.

The J gene is TRBJ1-2, the V gene TRBV29-1, with no clear D. The CDR3 covers 14 residues. V lost 0 bases and J lost 4, with 12 bases in between. Germline loops: CDR1 SQVTM, CDR2 ANQGSEA. CDR3 sequence (DNA): TGCAGCGTTGAAGATCGGCGACGGTTCTATGGCTACACCTTC. Amino acid sequence: CSVEDRRRFYGYTF.

V gene TRBV7-2 combines with J gene TRBJ1-2; 11 bases line up with TRBD1. Germline V gene lookup returns CDR1 SGHTA and CDR2 FQGNSA. With V trimmed by 2 bases and J by 4 bases, 12 bases remained unmatched. The length of the CDR3 is 18 residues. CDR3 loop: CASSLLSLWGQGGYGYTF. CDR3 coding DNA: TGTGCCAGCAGCTTATTAAGTTTGTGGGGACAGGGGGGCTATGGCTACACCTTC.

The chain has TRBV5-1 and TRBJ1-1; 10 positions agree with TRBD1. After removal of 6 bases from V and 4 bases from J, the junction contained 12 bases not matched to a gene. The CDR3 consists of 16 residues. The germline gives CDR1 SGHRS, CDR2 YFSETQ. The CDR3 loop reads CASIPGQGLGGTEAFF. CDR3 bases: TGCGCCAGCATTCCGGGACAGGGGCTCGGGGGCACTGAAGCTTTCTTT.

The V and J genes are TRBV7-2 and TRBJ1-2; D gene uncertain. CDR1 and CDR2 from the germline V gene are SGHTA and FQGNSA. The CDR3 runs to 16 residues. Trimming removed 1 base at V and 4 bases at J, with 16 bases between. Written as DNA, the CDR3 is TGTGCCAGCAGCTTAGTGGCCCGGACGGAAGTCTATGGCTACACCTTC. Its protein is CASSLVARTEVYGYTF.

The chain is built from TRBV6-1 and TRBJ1-1, with D maybe TRBD1 (5 bases). Germline V gene sequence: CDR1 MNHNS, CDR2 SASEGT. This CDR3 contains 14 residues. V lost 3 bases to trimming and J lost 1 base, with 9 bases between them. CDR3 residues: CASSDAQGNTEAFF. The DNA for the CDR3 is TGTGCCAGCAGTGACGCCCAGGGGAACACTGAAGCTTTCTTT.

This chain links TRBV11-2 with TRBJ2-5, with TRBD1 matching over 10 bases. CDR3 length equals 19 residues. CDR1 is SGHAT and CDR2 is FQNNGV in the germline V gene. Germline trimming cut 0 bases from V and 3 bases from J; bases unmatched to any gene: 13. CDR3 sequence (DNA): TGTGCCAGCAGCTTAGATGGGACAGGGGAACCCGGACAAGAAGAGACCCAGTACTTC. It translates to CASSLDGTGEPGQEETQYF.

This clonotype was observed a few times. The gene calls are TRBV20-1 and TRBJ1-2; D might be TRBD1 (5 bases). The V gene lost 5 bases and the J gene lost 0 bases, with 10 bases spanning the gap. CDR1 is DFQATT and CDR2 is SNEGSKA in the germline V gene (reference sequence). This CDR3 is built from 13 residues. DNA of the CDR3: TGCAGTGCTGGGGGATCCGCTAACTATGGCTACACCTTC. Its protein product is CSAGGSANYGYTF.

This clonotype was counted ten times or more. This chain joins TRBV7-9 and TRBJ2-7, with 10 positions matching TRBD1. Germline lookup yields CDR1 SEHNR and CDR2 FQNEAQ (reference sequence). V shed 4 bases and J 6 bases; nucleotides not matched to a gene: 0. The CDR3 consists of 12 residues. DNA of the CDR3: TGTGCCAGCAGCTGGACAGGGGGCGAGCAGTACTTC. It translates to CASSWTGGEQYF.

This clonotype has only a few counts. The chain uses TRBV20-1 and TRBJ2-5; D perhaps matches TRBD1 (6 bases). CDR3 length equals 14 residues. V gave up 1 base and J gave up 2 bases, with 11 bases separating them. Germline CDR1 reads DFQATT; CDR2 reads SNEGSKA (reference sequence). In DNA, the CDR3 is TGCAGTGCTAGAGCGGGACACCTACAAGAGACCCAGTACTTC. This gives the protein CSARAGHLQETQYF.

V is TRBV30 and J is TRBJ1-4; a weak D match, TRBD1 (5 bases). The CDR3 extends over 14 amino acids. The V and J ends lost 1 base and 1 base respectively, with 7 bases between them. From germline, CDR1 is GTSNPN and CDR2 SVGIG (reference sequence). The CDR3 region is CAWSAGGTNEKLFF. CDR3 bases: TGTGCCTGGAGTGCTGGGGGAACTAATGAAAAACTGTTTTTT.

This clonotype was counted a few times. This clone may be a read error of a much larger clone one base away. The rearrangement links TRBV3-1 to TRBJ1-2, with 7 nucleotides matching TRBD1. Trimming took 4 bases from V and 6 from J; bases not matched to a gene: 5. The length of the CDR3 is 13 residues. Germline V gene lookup returns CDR1 LGHDT and CDR2 YNNKEL (reference sequence). CDR3 residues: CASSPGTADGYTF. The CDR3 nucleotides read TGTGCCAGCAGCCCCGGGACAGCGGATGGCTACACCTTC.

This rearrangement joins TRBV9 to TRBJ2-2, with a weak D call TRBD1 (6 bases). Germline CDR1 and CDR2: SGDLS and YYNGEE. V lost 3 bases and J lost 5, with 11 bases in between. This CDR3 is 14 amino acids long. The CDR3 sequence is CASSAYRETGELFF. The CDR3, as DNA: TGTGCCAGCAGCGCTTACAGGGAAACCGGGGAGCTGTTTTTT.

This clonotype has a handful of counts. V usage is TRBV4-1 and J usage is TRBJ1-5; D uncertain. The germline V gene has CDR1 MGHRA and CDR2 YSYEKL. The CDR3 runs to 15 residues. V was shortened by 3 bases and J by 0 bases, with 9 bases between the two germline ends. CDR3 nucleotide sequence: TGCGCCAGCAGCCAGGACCAGGTTAGCAATCAGCCCCAGCATTTT. This encodes CASSQDQVSNQPQHF.

This clonotype appeared a few times. This sequence joins TRBV28 and TRBJ2-5, with D perhaps given as TRBD1 or TRBD2 (5 bases each). The CDR3 is made up of 13 amino acids. With 9 bases removed from V and 2 bases from J, the gap between germline ends came to 13 bases. CDR1 MDHEN and CDR2 SYDVKM come from the germline V gene. The DNA of the CDR3 is TGTGCCAGTCAACCCGGGACGCAAGAGACCCAGTACTTC. This translates into CASQPGTQETQYF.

V usage is TRBV5-4 and J usage is TRBJ1-4; possible D gene TRBD1, 6 bases. V lost 4 bases to trimming and J lost 5 bases, with 12 bases between them. CDR3 length equals 14 residues. From germline, CDR1 is SGHNT and CDR2 YYREEE (reference sequence). CDR3 residues: CASSTDRQNEKLFF. Written as DNA, the CDR3 is TGTGCCAGCAGCACGGACAGACAGAATGAAAAACTGTTTTTT. Complete variable domain (other parts from reference TRBV5-4 and TRBJ1-4): ETGVTQSPTHLIKTRGQQVTLRCSSQSGHNTVSWYQQALGQGPQFIFQYYREEENGRGNFPPRFSGLQFPNYSSELNVNALELDDSALYLCASSTDRQNEKLFFGSGTQLSVL.

This clonotype was observed at least ten times. CDR3 coding DNA: TGTGCCATCAGTGAAGGGACATTATACTACGAGCAGTACTTC. The encoded protein is CAISEGTLYYEQYF. This rearrangement joins TRBV10-3 to TRBJ2-7, with D tentatively TRBD1 (6 bases). CDR3 length: 14 amino acids. V lost 3 bases and J lost 3, with 12 bases in between. Germline CDR1 reads ENHRY; CDR2 reads SYGVKD.

The chain links TRBV9 to TRBJ2-6, with D tentatively TRBD2 (6 bases). CDR3 size: 15 residues. Germline V gives CDR1 SGDLS, CDR2 YYNGEE. The V gene lost 3 bases and the J gene lost 4 bases, with 11 bases spanning the gap. DNA for the CDR3: TGTGCCAGCAGCGCCACGGGGGAGGGGGCCAACGTCCTGACTTTC. As protein: CASSATGEGANVLTF.

This sequence joins TRBV6-2 or TRBV6-3 and TRBJ2-3, with D possibly TRBD2 on 6 matching bases. The V gene's germline CDR1 is MNHEY and CDR2 SVGEGT. This CDR3 region has 14 residues. With 5 bases removed from V and 5 bases from J, the gap between germline ends came to 14 bases. CDR3 nucleotide sequence: TGTGCCAGCAGTCCTAGCGCCCGGCAAGATACGCAGTATTTT. Translated: CASSPSARQDTQYF.

The chain recombines TRBV7-9 with TRBJ2-7; D ambiguous. The V end lost 0 bases, the J end lost 6 bases, and 9 bases lay between the germline ends. Per the germline V gene, CDR1 is SEHNR and CDR2 is FQNEAQ (reference sequence). This CDR3 has 13 residues. The CDR3 DNA is TGTGCCAGCAGCTTAGCAGCGTCGGTCGAGCAGTACTTC. Translated: CASSLAASVEQYF.

In this sample, this clonotype turned up a few times. The V and J genes are TRBV7-2 and TRBJ1-2, with D perhaps TRBD1 (5 bases). V was pared by 2 bases and J by 5 bases, with 9 bases between. Germline V gene data show CDR1 as SGHTA and CDR2 as FQGNSA. The CDR3 runs to 13 residues. CDR3 protein: CASSLHRRYGYTF. The CDR3 DNA is TGTGCCAGCAGCTTACACAGGCGTTATGGCTACACCTTC.

The chain uses TRBV25-1 and TRBJ2-7; a possible D gene is TRBD2 (6 bases). CDR1 MGHDK and CDR2 SYGVNS come from the germline V gene. V was clipped by 6 bases and J by 2 bases, with 14 bases between them. This CDR3 spans 14 amino acids. CDR3 nucleotides: TGTGCCAGCAGCGCTAACGGGGGTCCCTACGAGCAGTACTTC. It is translated as CASSANGGPYEQYF.

Concerning this clonotype itself: An end of the junction differs from the germline gene, which may be a read error. The gene calls are TRBV12-3 or TRBV12-4 and TRBJ1-6; 7 nucleotides agree with TRBD1. This CDR3 comprises 13 residues. CDR3 sequence: CASSRQGNLPLHF. The CDR3 bases are TGTGCCAGCAGTCGACAGGGCAATTTACCCCTCCACTTT.